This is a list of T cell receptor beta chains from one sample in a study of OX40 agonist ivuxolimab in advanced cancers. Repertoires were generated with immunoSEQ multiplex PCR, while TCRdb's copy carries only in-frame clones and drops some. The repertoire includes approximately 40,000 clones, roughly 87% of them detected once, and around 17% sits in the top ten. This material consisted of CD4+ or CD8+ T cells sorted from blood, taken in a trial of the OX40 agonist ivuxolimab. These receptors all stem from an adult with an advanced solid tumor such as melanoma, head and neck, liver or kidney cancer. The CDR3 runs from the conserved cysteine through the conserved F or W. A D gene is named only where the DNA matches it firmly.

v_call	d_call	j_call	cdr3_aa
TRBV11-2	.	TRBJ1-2	CASSPSRGPNYGYTF
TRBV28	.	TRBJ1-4	CASSLVFGRAATNEKLFF
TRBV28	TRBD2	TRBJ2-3	CASRPTSGGTDTQYF
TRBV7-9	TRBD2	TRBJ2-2	CASSPSGGPAGELFF
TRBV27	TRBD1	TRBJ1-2	CASSLGTGVLHYTF
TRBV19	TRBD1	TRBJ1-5	CASSIADRDNQPQHF
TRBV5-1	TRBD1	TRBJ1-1	CASSLGTDMNTEAFF
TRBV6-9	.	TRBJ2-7	CASSYDGRGNEQYF
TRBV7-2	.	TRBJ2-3	CASSTWGLTDTQYF
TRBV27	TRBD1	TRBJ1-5	CASSFPGTGNQPQHF
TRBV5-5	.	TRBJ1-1	CASSLGVGNTEAFF